Sequencing of this T cell receptor beta chain was carried out in a study of cytomegalovirus exposure and HLA in healthy donors. The PCR contained 60 Vbeta and 13 Jbeta primers. Profiled with immunoSEQ multiplex PCR; TCRdb holds only in-frame clones, not every one. The sample consists of roughly 200,000 clones, around 78% of them appearing once. From germline, CDR1 is SQVTM and CDR2 ANQGSEA. V shed 4 bases and J shed 0 bases, with 11 bases lying between them. The CDR3 length is 14 residues. This clonotype was sampled from a man younger than 40 in good health and CMV-seronegative. The sample was PBMCs. The rearrangement joins TRBV29-1 to TRBJ2-3; D might be TRBD1 (5 bases). As DNA, the CDR3 is TGCAGCGTTGTCAGGGCTACTAGCACAGATACGCAGTATTTT. Amino acid sequence: CSVVRATSTDTQYF.